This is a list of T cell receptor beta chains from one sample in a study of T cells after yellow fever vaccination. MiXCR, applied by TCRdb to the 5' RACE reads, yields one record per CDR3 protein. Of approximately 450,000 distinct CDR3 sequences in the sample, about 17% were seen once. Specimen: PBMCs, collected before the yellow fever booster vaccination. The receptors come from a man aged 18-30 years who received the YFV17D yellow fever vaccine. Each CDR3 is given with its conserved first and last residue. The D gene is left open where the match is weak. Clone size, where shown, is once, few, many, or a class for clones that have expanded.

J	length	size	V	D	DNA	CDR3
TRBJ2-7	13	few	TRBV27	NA	TGTGCCAGCAGTTTTGGGCGTACGTACGAGCAGTACTTC	CASSFGRTYEQYF
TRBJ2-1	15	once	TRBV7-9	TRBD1	TGTGCCGGAGCCGACCAATCTCAGGGGGACAATGAGCAGTTCTTC	CAGADQSQGDNEQFF
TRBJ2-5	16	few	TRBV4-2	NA	TGTGCCAGCAGCCAAGAGGGTGGCCAGGAGGGTGAGACCCAGTACTTC	CASSQEGGQEGETQYF
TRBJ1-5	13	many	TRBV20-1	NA	TGCAGTGCTAGTGCCACCCCTAATCAGCCCCAGCATTTT	CSASATPNQPQHF
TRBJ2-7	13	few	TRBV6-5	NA	TGTGCCAGCAGAAGCGGACCCCGGACTGAGCAGTACTTC	CASRSGPRTEQYF
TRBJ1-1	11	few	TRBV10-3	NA	TGTGCCATCAGTGGAGGGCAGGAAGCTTTCTTT	CAISGGQEAFF
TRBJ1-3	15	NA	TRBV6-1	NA	TGTGCCAGCATTCGCGATTTCGCCGCTGGAAACACCATATATTTT	CASIRDFAAGNTIYF
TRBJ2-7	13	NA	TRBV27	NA	TGTGCCAGCGCCCTCAGGATTTCCTACGAGCAGTACTTC	CASALRISYEQYF
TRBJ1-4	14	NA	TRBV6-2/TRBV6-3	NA	TGTGCCAGCAGTTACGCGGGAACTAATGAAAAACTGTTTTTT	CASSYAGTNEKLFF
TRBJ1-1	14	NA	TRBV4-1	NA	TGCGCCAGCAGCCCCGAGGGGATGAACACTGAAGCTTTCTTT	CASSPEGMNTEAFF
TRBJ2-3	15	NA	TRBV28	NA	TGTGCCAGCAGTCCCCCCATGGGGCCCACAGATACGCAGTATTTT	CASSPPMGPTDTQYF
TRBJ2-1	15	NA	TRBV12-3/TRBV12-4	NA	TGTGCCAGCAGTAGAAACAGGGGTGGAGGGAATGAGCAGTTCTTC	CASSRNRGGGNEQFF
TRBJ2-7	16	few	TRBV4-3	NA	TGCGCCAGCAGCCAAGAAGTCCGCGCCCTAACCTACGAGCAGTACTTC	CASSQEVRALTYEQYF
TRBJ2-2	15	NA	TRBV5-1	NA	TGCGCCAGCAGCTTGTTGGCCGTGAACACCGGGGAGCTGTTTTTT	CASSLLAVNTGELFF
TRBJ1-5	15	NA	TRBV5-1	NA	TGCGCCAGCAGCTTCCTGGACAGCTCTCATCAGCCCCAGCATTTT	CASSFLDSSHQPQHF
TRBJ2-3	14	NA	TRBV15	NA	TGTGCCACCAGCAGAGATCGTATTGGGGATACGCAGTATTTT	CATSRDRIGDTQYF
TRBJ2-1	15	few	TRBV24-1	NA	TGTGCCACCAGTGATCCTGGTTCCGGCGTGGCTGAGCAGTTCTTC	CATSDPGSGVAEQFF
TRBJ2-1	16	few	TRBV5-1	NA	TGCGCCAGCAGCTTCACCGCCGGGACTCCCTACAATGAGCAGTTCTTC	CASSFTAGTPYNEQFF
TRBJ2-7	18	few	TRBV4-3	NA	TGCGCCAGCAGCCGGAGGCTCGGGCAGGGTTATCTCTCCTACGAGCAGTACTTC	CASSRRLGQGYLSYEQYF
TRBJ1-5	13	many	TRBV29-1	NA	TGCAGCGCCAGGACCGTCCCGGATCAGCCCCAGCATTTT	CSARTVPDQPQHF
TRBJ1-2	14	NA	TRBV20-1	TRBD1	TGCAGTGCTTATCCGCCGGGACAGAACTATGGCTACACCTTC	CSAYPPGQNYGYTF
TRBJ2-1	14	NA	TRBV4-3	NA	TGCGCCAGCAGCCAAGATCCACTAATCAATGAGCAGTTCTTC	CASSQDPLINEQFF
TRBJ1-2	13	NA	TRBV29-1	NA	TGCAGCGTTGAGGGAGATACAAACTATGGCTACACCTTC	CSVEGDTNYGYTF
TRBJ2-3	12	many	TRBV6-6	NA	TGTGCCAGCAGTGCAGTAGGCGATACGCAGTATTTT	CASSAVGDTQYF
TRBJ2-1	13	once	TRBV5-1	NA	TGCGCCAGCAGCCCCTGGGCCTTCAATGAGCAGTTCTTC	CASSPWAFNEQFF
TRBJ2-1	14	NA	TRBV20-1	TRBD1	TGCAGTGCTATGGGACAGGGCGCCTACAATGAGCAGTTCTTC	CSAMGQGAYNEQFF